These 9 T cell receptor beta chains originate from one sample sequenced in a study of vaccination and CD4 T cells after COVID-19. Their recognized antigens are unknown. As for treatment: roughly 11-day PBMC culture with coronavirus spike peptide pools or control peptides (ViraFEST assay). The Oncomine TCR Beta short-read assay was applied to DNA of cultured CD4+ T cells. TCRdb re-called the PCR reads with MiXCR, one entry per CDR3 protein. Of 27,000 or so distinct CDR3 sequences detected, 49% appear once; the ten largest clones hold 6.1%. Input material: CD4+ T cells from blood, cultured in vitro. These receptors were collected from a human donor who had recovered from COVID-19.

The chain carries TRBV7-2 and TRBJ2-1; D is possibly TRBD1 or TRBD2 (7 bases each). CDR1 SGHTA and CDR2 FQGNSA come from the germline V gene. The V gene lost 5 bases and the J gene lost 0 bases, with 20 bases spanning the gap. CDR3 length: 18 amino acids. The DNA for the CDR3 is TGTGCCAGCAGCCCAGGCGCGAAGCGGGACAGCTCCTACAATGAGCAGTTCTTC. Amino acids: CASSPGAKRDSSYNEQFF. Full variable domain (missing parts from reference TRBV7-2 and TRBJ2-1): GAGVSQSPSNKVTEKGKDVELRCDPISGHTALYWYRQSLGQGLEFLIYFQGNSAPDKSGLPSDRFSAERTGGSVSTLTIQRTQQEDSAVYLCASSPGAKRDSSYNEQFFGPGTRLTVL.

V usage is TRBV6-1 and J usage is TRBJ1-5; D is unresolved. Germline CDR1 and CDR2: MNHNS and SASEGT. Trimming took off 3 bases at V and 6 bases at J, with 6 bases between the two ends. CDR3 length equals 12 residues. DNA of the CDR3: TGTGCCAGCAGTGATTTTAGTCAGCCCCAGCATTTT. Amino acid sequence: CASSDFSQPQHF.

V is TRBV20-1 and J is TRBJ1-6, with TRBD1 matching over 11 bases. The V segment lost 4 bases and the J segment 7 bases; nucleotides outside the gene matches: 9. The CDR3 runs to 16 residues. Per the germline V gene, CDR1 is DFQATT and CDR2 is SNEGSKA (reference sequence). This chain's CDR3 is CSATQRTGGMNSPLHF. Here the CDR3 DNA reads TGCAGTGCTACCCAGAGGACAGGGGGCATGAATTCACCCCTCCACTTT.

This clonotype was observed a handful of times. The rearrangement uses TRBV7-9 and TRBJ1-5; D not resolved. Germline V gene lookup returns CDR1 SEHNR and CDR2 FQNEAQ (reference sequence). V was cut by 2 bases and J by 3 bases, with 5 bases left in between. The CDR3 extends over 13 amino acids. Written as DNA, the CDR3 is TGTGCCAGCAGCTTAACCGACAATCAGCCCCAGCATTTT. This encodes CASSLTDNQPQHF. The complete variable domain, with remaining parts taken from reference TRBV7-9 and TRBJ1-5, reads DTGVSQNPRHKITKRGQNVTFRCDPISEHNRLYWYRQTLGQGPEFLTYFQNEAQLEKSRLLSDRFSAERPKGSFSTLEIQRTEQGDSAMYLCASSLTDNQPQHFGDGTRLSIL.

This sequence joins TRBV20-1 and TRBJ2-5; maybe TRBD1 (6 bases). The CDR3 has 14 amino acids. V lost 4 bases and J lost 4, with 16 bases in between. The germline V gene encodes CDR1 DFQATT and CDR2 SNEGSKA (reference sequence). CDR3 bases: TGCAGTGCTACGCCTACAGGGTCCAGAGAGACCCAGTACTTC. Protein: CSATPTGSRETQYF.

Here the CDR3 DNA reads TGTGCCAGCCTGAAGGGTAACTATGGCTACACCTTC. It yields the protein CASLKGNYGYTF. V usage is TRBV19 and J usage is TRBJ1-2; D not resolved. The germline V gene encodes CDR1 LNHDA and CDR2 SQIVND (reference sequence). The CDR3 covers 12 residues. Trimming pared 9 bases from V and 1 base from J, leaving 9 bases between. The variable domain in full, with the rest retrieved from reference TRBV19 and TRBJ1-2, is DGGITQSPKYLFRKEGQNVTLSCEQNLNHDAMYWYRQDPGQGLRLIYYSQIVNDFQKGDIAEGYSVSREKKESFPLTVTSAQKNPTAFYLCASLKGNYGYTFGSGTRLTVV.

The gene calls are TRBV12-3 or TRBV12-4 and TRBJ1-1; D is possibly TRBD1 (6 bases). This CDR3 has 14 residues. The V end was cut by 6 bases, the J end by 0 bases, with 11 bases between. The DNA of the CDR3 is TGTGCCAGCAGCGAACAGGGTATGAACACTGAAGCTTTCTTT. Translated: CASSEQGMNTEAFF.

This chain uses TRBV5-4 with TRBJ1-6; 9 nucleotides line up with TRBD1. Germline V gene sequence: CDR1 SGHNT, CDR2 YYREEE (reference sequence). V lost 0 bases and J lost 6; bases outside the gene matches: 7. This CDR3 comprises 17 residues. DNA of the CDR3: TGTGCCAGCAGCTTGGATCCGGGACAGGGTCGTAATTCACCCCTCCACTTT. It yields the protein CASSLDPGQGRNSPLHF.

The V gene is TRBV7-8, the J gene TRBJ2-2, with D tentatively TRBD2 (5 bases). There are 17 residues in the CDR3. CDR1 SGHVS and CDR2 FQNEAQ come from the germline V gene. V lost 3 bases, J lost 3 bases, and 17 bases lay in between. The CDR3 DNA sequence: TGTGCCAGCAGCTTTCCTAGAGGGCAGACCTACACCGGGGAGCTGTTTTTT. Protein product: CASSFPRGQTYTGELFF.